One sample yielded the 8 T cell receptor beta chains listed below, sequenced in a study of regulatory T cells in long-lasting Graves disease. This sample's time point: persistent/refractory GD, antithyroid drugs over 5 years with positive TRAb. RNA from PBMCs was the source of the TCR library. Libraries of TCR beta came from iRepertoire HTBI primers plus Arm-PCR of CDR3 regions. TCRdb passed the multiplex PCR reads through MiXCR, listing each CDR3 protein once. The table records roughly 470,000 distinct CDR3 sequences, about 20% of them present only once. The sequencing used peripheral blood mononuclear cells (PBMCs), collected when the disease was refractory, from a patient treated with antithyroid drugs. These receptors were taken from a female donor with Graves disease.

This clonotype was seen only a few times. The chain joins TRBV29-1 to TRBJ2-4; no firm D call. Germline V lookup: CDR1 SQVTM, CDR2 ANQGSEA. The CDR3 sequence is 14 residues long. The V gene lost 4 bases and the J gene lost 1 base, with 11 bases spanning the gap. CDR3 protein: CSVVLYGAKNIQYF. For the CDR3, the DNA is TGCAGCGTTGTATTATATGGGGCCAAAAACATTCAGTACTTC.

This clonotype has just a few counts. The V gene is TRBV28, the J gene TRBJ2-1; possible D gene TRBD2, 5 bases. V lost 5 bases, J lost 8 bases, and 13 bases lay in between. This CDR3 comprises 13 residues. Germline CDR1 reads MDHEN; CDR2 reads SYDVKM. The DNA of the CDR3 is TGTGCCAGCAGTACGCCTTTGAGGGATGAGCAGTTCTTC. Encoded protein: CASSTPLRDEQFF.

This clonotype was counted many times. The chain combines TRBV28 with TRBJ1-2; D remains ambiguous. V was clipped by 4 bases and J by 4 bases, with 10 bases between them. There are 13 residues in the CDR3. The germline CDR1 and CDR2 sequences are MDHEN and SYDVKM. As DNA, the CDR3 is TGTGCCAGCAGTTCCACTCGTCTCTATGGCTACACCTTC. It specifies CASSSTRLYGYTF.

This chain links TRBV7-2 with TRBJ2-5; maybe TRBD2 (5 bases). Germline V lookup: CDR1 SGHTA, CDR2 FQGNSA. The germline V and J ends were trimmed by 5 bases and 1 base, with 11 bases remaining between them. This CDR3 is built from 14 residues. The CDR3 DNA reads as TGTGCCAGCAGCCCTAGGAGGTCCCAAGAGACCCAGTACTTC. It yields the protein CASSPRRSQETQYF.

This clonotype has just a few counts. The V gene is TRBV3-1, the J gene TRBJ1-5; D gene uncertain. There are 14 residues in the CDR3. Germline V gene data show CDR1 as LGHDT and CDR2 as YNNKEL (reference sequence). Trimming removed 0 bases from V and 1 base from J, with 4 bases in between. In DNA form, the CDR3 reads TGTGCCAGCAGCCAAGATCACAGCAATCAGCCCCAGCATTTT. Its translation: CASSQDHSNQPQHF.

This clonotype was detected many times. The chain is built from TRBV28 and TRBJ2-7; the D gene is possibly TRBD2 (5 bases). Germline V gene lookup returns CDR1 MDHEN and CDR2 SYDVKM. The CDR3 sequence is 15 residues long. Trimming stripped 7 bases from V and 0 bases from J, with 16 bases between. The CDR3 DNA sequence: TGTGCCAGCACCTCTCGCGACGGACTCTCCTACGAGCAGTACTTC. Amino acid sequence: CASTSRDGLSYEQYF.

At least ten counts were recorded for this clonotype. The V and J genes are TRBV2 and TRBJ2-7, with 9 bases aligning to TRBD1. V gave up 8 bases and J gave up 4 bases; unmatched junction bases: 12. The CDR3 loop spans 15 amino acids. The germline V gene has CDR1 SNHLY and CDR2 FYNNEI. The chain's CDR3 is CASRPGTGYGYEQYF. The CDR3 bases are TGTGCCAGCCGTCCGGGGACAGGGTATGGATACGAGCAGTACTTC. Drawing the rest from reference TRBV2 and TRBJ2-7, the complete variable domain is EPEVTQTPSHQVTQMGQEVILRCVPISNHLYFYWYRQILGQKVEFLVSFYNNEISEKSEIFDDQFSVERPDGSNFTLKIRSTKLEDSAMYFCASRPGTGYGYEQYFGPGTRLTVT.

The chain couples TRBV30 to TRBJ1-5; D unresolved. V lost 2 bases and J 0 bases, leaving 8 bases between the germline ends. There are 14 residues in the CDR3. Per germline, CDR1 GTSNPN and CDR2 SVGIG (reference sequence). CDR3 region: CAWSLEYSNQPQHF. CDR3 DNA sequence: TGTGCCTGGAGTTTGGAATATAGCAATCAGCCCCAGCATTTT.